This TCR beta chain is from a study of blood T cells in healthy people across ages. Overall study results and limits: Roughly linear declines in TCR beta diversity per million T cells occurred with age. Relative to aged donors, long-lived donors carried more naive CD4+ cells and displayed higher diversity.

Using a J-beta primer mix together with a sample-barcoded 5' primer, a second PCR was run for roughly 7 to 12 cycles. From the 5' RACE reads, TCRdb called clonotypes with MiXCR, one entry per CDR3 protein. This repertoire shows hundreds of thousands of distinct CDR3 sequences, approximately 48% found once; its top ten account for about a fifth. Every donor gave ten milliliters of peripheral blood. The CDR3 runs 15 residues. The V gene lost 1 base and the J gene lost 5 bases, with 12 bases spanning the gap. On this clonotype itself: What it binds is not known.

The sample comprised blood. J is TRBJ1-5 and V is TRBV12-3 or TRBV12-4; a possible D gene is TRBD1 (5 bases). The sequence was collected from a man in his 60s in good health. The CDR3 DNA reads as TGTGCCAGCAGTTTAGTCGGGGCCGGATATCAGCCCCAGCATTTT. It is translated as CASSLVGAGYQPQHF.